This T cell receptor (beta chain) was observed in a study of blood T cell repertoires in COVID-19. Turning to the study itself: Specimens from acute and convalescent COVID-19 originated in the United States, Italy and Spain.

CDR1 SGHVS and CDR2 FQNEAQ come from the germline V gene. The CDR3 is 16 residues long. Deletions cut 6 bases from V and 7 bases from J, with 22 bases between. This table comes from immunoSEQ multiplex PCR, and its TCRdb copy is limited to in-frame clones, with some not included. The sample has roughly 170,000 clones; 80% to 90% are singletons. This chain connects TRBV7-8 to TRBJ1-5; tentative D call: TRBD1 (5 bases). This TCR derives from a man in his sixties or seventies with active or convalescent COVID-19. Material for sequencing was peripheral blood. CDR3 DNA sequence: TGTGCCAGCAGTAAACAGGAGCCCCTGATTAGACAGCCCCAGCATTTT. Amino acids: CASSKQEPLIRQPQHF.